This T cell receptor beta chain was documented in a study of type 1 and type 2 diabetes patients. Study results and limitations: Some HECs seen only in T1D might also appear in more T2D or control samples. Unmatched age and gender across groups might bias interpretation.

The CDR3 length is 11 residues. V was trimmed by 3 bases and J by 10 bases, leaving 6 bases between them. Germline CDR1 reads LNHNV; CDR2 reads YYDKDF (reference sequence). Each diabetic donor fulfilled classification criteria for either type 1 or type 2. The PCR template was genomic DNA. A primer set of 30 forward and 13 reverse primers amplified the CDR3. Each CDR3 protein is one row after TCRdb ran MiXCR on the multiplex PCR reads. The sample contains about 270,000 distinct CDR3 sequences, roughly 50% of which appear only once. As concerns this clonotype: Its antigen remains unknown.

This rearrangement joins TRBV15 to TRBJ2-2; the D gene is possibly TRBD2 (5 bases). The sequence was obtained from a man aged 18-30 years with type 2 diabetes. Material for sequencing was peripheral blood mononuclear cells (PBMCs). The CDR3 coding sequence is TGTGCCACCAGCAGCGGGGAGGAGCTGTTTTTT. This encodes CATSSGEELFF.